These 8 T cell receptor beta chains were sequenced from one sample in a study of CD8 T cells in Susac syndrome. cDNA came from roughly 0.53 to 1 ug RNA primed by random hexamers. TCRdb processed the immunoSEQ multiplex PCR reads anew with MiXCR; each CDR3 protein has one entry. The data contain 50,000 or so distinct CDR3 sequences, 93% of them singletons. Source material: CD8+ T cells from PBMCs. These receptors were obtained from a human donor in good health.

The chain carries TRBV2 and TRBJ2-5, with TRBD2 matching 9 bases. Germline V CDR1 and CDR2: SNHLY, FYNNEI. Trimming cost V 3 bases and J 4 bases; bases outside gene matches: 24. This CDR3 spans 21 amino acids. This CDR3 is CASSENDGQGRREGPRETQYF. The CDR3 coding sequence is TGTGCCAGCAGTGAGAATGATGGGCAGGGAAGGCGGGAGGGCCCTCGAGAGACCCAGTACTTC.

The CDR3 region is CASSLGRGNEQYF. The CDR3 bases are TGTGCCAGCAGCTTGGGGCGAGGGAACGAGCAGTACTTC. This chain links TRBV7-2 with TRBJ2-7; D could derive from TRBD1 or TRBD2 (5 bases each). Trimming took off 3 bases at V and 5 bases at J, with 11 bases between the two ends. CDR1 SGHTA and CDR2 FQGNSA come from the germline V gene. The CDR3 runs to 13 residues.

This clonotype was observed a single time. This chain uses TRBV9 with TRBJ2-5; D unclear. The V end was cut by 0 bases, the J end by 1 base, with 7 bases between. Germline loops: CDR1 SGDLS, CDR2 YYNGEE. The CDR3 runs 14 residues. DNA for the CDR3: TGTGCCAGCAGCGTAGTCCCAGCCCAAGAGACCCAGTACTTC. The encoded protein is CASSVVPAQETQYF.

V and J are TRBV11-2 and TRBJ2-2; D remains ambiguous. CDR1 SGHAT and CDR2 FQNNGV come from the germline V gene. The CDR3 loop spans 12 amino acids. Deletions cut 7 bases from V and 2 bases from J, with 5 bases between. The CDR3 bases are TGTGCCAGCACCCACAACACCGGGGAGCTGTTTTTT. This codes for CASTHNTGELFF.

This clonotype appeared once. The chain carries TRBV5-6 and TRBJ2-1; D gene uncertain. Germline CDR1 and CDR2: SGHDT and YYEEEE. The CDR3 sequence is 13 residues long. V lost 0 bases and J lost 9, with 10 bases in between. The CDR3 DNA reads as TGTGCCAGCAGCTTGGGTAATTCGGCTGAGCAGTTCTTC. This codes for CASSLGNSAEQFF.

This clonotype was found a few times. J is TRBJ1-1 and V is TRBV2; D is uncertain. Germline V gene sequence: CDR1 SNHLY, CDR2 FYNNEI. CDR3 size: 11 residues. The V gene lost 6 bases and the J gene lost 8 bases, with 10 bases spanning the gap. The CDR3 sequence: CASSIRREAFF. CDR3 sequence (DNA): TGTGCCAGCAGCATTCGAAGGGAAGCTTTCTTT.

This sequence joins TRBV30 and TRBJ2-1; D gene ambiguous. Trimming removed 3 bases at V and 8 bases at J, with 11 bases between. The CDR3 sequence is 12 residues long. Germline CDR1 and CDR2: GTSNPN and SVGIG (reference sequence). The CDR3 here is CAWSERAYEQFF. CDR3 coding DNA: TGTGCCTGGAGCGAAAGGGCATATGAGCAGTTCTTC.

V gene TRBV15 combines with J gene TRBJ2-1; D gene uncertain. Trimming stripped 4 bases from V and 7 bases from J, with 11 bases between. CDR3 length: 13 residues. Germline V gene lookup returns CDR1 LNHNV and CDR2 YYDKDF (reference sequence). CDR3 residues: CATSIVWANEQFF. In DNA form, the CDR3 reads TGTGCCACCAGCATTGTCTGGGCTAATGAGCAGTTCTTC.